The 10 T cell receptor beta chains reported below all come from one sample, sequenced in a study of T cells after yellow fever vaccination. TCRdb ran MiXCR on the 5' RACE reads and lists one entry per CDR3 protein. This sample carries some 63,000 distinct CDR3 sequences, approximately 7.4% of them seen once, and the ten largest clones take 36%. The source material was CD8+ T cells sorted from PBMCs, sampled 15 days after the yellow fever booster vaccination. The receptors shown here come from a man aged 30 to 39 who received the YFV17D yellow fever vaccine.

This clonotype came up many times. V usage is TRBV14 and J usage is TRBJ2-7; tentative D call: TRBD1 (5 bases). V lost 4 bases, J lost 5 bases, and 12 bases lay in between. CDR1 is SGHDN, CDR2 FVKESK, per germline. CDR3 length: 13 amino acids. CDR3 bases: TGTGCCAGCAGCCCCTTGGGGCCAAACGAGCAGTACTTC. Amino acid sequence: CASSPLGPNEQYF.

This clonotype was seen ten or more times. The chain couples TRBV27 to TRBJ2-7, with 9 bases matching TRBD2. Germline values: CDR1 MNHEY, CDR2 SMNVEV (reference sequence). V was pared by 3 bases and J by 2 bases, with 20 bases of the junction left unmatched. The length of the CDR3 is 20 residues. The CDR3 loop is CASSLSGRNYRTSEAYEQYF. CDR3 nucleotides: TGTGCCAGCAGTTTGTCCGGAAGAAACTACAGGACTAGCGAAGCCTACGAGCAGTACTTC.

At least ten counts were recorded for this clonotype. This chain joins TRBV19 and TRBJ2-7, with D unclear. The CDR3 is made up of 14 amino acids. Per the germline V gene, CDR1 is LNHDA and CDR2 is SQIVND (reference sequence). V was cut by 11 bases and J by 0 bases, with 17 bases left in between. CDR3 nucleotide sequence: TGTGCCTCTACCCCGACTGGAAGCTCCTACGAGCAGTACTTC. Its translation is CASTPTGSSYEQYF.

The chain carries TRBV29-1 and TRBJ2-7; 7 bases map to TRBD1. CDR1 is SQVTM, CDR2 ANQGSEA, per germline. J was trimmed by 4 bases and V by 7 bases; bases with no gene match: 7. The CDR3 loop spans 12 amino acids. The CDR3 sequence: CSAGETGYEQYF. Here the CDR3 DNA reads TGCAGCGCTGGGGAGACAGGGTACGAGCAGTACTTC.

This clonotype was seen a handful of times. CDR3 loop: CASSQAATYEQYF. In nucleotides, the CDR3 is TGTGCCAGTTCCCAGGCAGCCACCTACGAGCAGTACTTC. The chain recombines TRBV19 with TRBJ2-7; D ambiguous. The CDR3 runs to 13 residues. Germline V gene lookup returns CDR1 LNHDA and CDR2 SQIVND (reference sequence). Between the trimmed V and J ends, which lost 8 bases and 2 bases, there was a span of 13 bases.

The CDR3 is CASSLGGEGLYNEQFF. The CDR3 coding sequence is TGTGCCAGCAGTTTAGGTGGGGAGGGTCTCTACAATGAGCAGTTCTTC. V is TRBV27 and J is TRBJ2-1; 7 nucleotides line up with TRBD2. The CDR3 has 16 residues. Germline V lookup: CDR1 MNHEY, CDR2 SMNVEV (reference sequence). V was pared by 2 bases and J by 3 bases, with 7 bases of the junction left unmatched.

Many counts were recorded for this clonotype. The chain couples TRBV27 to TRBJ2-1, with 7 bases aligning to TRBD2. This CDR3 is built from 16 residues. Germline trimming cut 6 bases from V and 5 bases from J; bases unmatched to any gene: 13. Looked up from germline, CDR1 is MNHEY and CDR2 is SMNVEV (reference sequence). CDR3 region: CASSLRGRESHNEQFF. In DNA form, the CDR3 reads TGTGCCAGCAGCCTGCGTGGGCGGGAGTCCCACAATGAGCAGTTCTTC.

This clonotype appeared a few times. This chain uses TRBV19 with TRBJ2-1; 7 bases fit TRBD1. Germline V CDR1 and CDR2: LNHDA, SQIVND (reference sequence). CDR3 length equals 14 residues. The J segment lost 5 bases and the V segment lost 5 bases, leaving 6 bases of the junction unmatched. The CDR3 nucleotides read TGTGCCAGTAGTTTACAGGGGACCGACAATGAGCAGTTCTTC. Translated, it gives CASSLQGTDNEQFF.

The chain couples TRBV5-1 to TRBJ2-7; a possible D gene is TRBD1 (6 bases). Looked up from germline, CDR1 is SGHRS and CDR2 is YFSETQ. This CDR3 comprises 15 residues. Trimming took 2 bases from V and 3 from J, leaving 15 bases between them. CDR3 sequence: CASSLEFGRGYEQYF. CDR3 nucleotide sequence: TGCGCCAGCAGCTTAGAGTTCGGCAGGGGCTACGAGCAGTACTTC.

Many counts were recorded for this clonotype. The chain has TRBV30 and TRBJ1-4; 10 positions agree with TRBD1. The V and J ends lost 2 bases and 6 bases, in that order; junction bases with no gene match: 3. Germline CDR1 is GTSNPN and CDR2 is SVGIG (reference sequence). The CDR3 length is 14 residues. Written as DNA, the CDR3 is TGTGCCTGGAGTCCCGGGACAGGGGATGAAAAACTGTTTTTT. Protein: CAWSPGTGDEKLFF.